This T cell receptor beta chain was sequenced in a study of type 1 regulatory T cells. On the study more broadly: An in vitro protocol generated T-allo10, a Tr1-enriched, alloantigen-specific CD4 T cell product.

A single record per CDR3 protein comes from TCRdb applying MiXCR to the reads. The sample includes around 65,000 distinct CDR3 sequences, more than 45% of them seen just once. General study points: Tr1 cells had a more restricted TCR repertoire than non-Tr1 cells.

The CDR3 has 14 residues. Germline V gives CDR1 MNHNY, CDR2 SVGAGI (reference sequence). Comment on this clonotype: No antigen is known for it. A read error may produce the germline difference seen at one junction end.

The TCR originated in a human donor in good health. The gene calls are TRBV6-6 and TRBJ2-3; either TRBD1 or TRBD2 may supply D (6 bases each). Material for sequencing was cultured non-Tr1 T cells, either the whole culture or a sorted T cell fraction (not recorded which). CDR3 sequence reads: CASSIDPGGDTQYF. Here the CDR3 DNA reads TGTGCAAGCAGCATCGATCCCGGGGGCGATACGCAGTATTTT.